These T cell receptor beta chains were read from a single sample in a study of CD8 T cells in Susac syndrome. TCRdb fed the immunoSEQ multiplex PCR reads into MiXCR, producing one record per CDR3 protein. The data show about 130,000 distinct CDR3 sequences, approximately 95% seen once. Sequences were obtained from CD8+ T cells from PBMCs. The receptors derive from a human donor with Susac syndrome. CDR3s include the opening cysteine and the closing phenylalanine or tryptophan. Fields, in order: D gene, J gene, clone size, V gene, CDR3 DNA, CDR3 protein. A D gene is named only where the DNA matches it firmly. Not every row has a clone size; where given, it reads once, few, many or a size class.

D gene: TRBD2; J gene: TRBJ2-5; clone size: once; V gene: TRBV13; CDR3 DNA: TGTGCCAGCAGCCTAGCGGGAGGCCGATACCAAGAGACCCAGTACTTC; CDR3 protein: CASSLAGGRYQETQYF
D gene: TRBD1; J gene: TRBJ2-7; clone size: NA; V gene: TRBV5-6; CDR3 DNA: TGTGCCAGCAGCTCACTGAAACCCGATTCGGGACAGGGCTTCGACGACGAGCAGTACTTC; CDR3 protein: CASSSLKPDSGQGFDDEQYF
D gene: NA; J gene: TRBJ1-5; clone size: NA; V gene: TRBV9; CDR3 DNA: TGTGCCAGCAGCCTAGGGCCAGGGAATCAGCCCCAGCATTTT; CDR3 protein: CASSLGPGNQPQHF
D gene: NA; J gene: TRBJ2-2; clone size: once; V gene: TRBV28; CDR3 DNA: TGTGCCAGCATCCTAAGGGGGGGGGAGCTGTTTTTT; CDR3 protein: CASILRGGELFF
D gene: NA; J gene: TRBJ2-1; clone size: once; V gene: TRBV3-1; CDR3 DNA: TGTGCCAGCAGCCAAGTTTGGAATGAGCAGTTCTTC; CDR3 protein: CASSQVWNEQFF
D gene: NA; J gene: TRBJ2-5; clone size: NA; V gene: TRBV10-3; CDR3 DNA: TGTGCCATCAGTGAACTGGATGAGACCCAGTACTTC; CDR3 protein: CAISELDETQYF
D gene: NA; J gene: TRBJ2-7; clone size: NA; V gene: TRBV7-8; CDR3 DNA: TGTGCCAGCAGCTTAGTACCCACCGAGCAGTACTTC; CDR3 protein: CASSLVPTEQYF
D gene: TRBD1; J gene: TRBJ2-1; clone size: NA; V gene: TRBV18; CDR3 DNA: TGTGCCAGCTCACCAGTAGGGACAGCCTACAATGAGCAGTTCTTC; CDR3 protein: CASSPVGTAYNEQFF
D gene: NA; J gene: TRBJ2-7; clone size: NA; V gene: TRBV12-3/TRBV12-4; CDR3 DNA: TGTGCCAGCAGTTTGGTAGTCAACGAGCAGTACTTC; CDR3 protein: CASSLVVNEQYF
D gene: NA; J gene: TRBJ2-6; clone size: NA; V gene: TRBV21-1; CDR3 DNA: TGTGCCAGCAGCCACATCAGAGGTTCCGGAGGACGTCGCTCTGGGGCCAACGTCCTGACTTTC; CDR3 protein: CASSHIRGSGGRRSGANVLTF
D gene: TRBD2; J gene: TRBJ2-1; clone size: NA; V gene: TRBV11-2; CDR3 DNA: TGTGCCAGCAGCTCCCTAGCGGGTATAGCCGATGAGCAGTTCTTC; CDR3 protein: CASSSLAGIADEQFF
D gene: TRBD1; J gene: TRBJ2-5; clone size: NA; V gene: TRBV3-1; CDR3 DNA: TGTGCCAGCAGCCACCTACAGGGGGCGGTACAAGAGACCCAGTACTTC; CDR3 protein: CASSHLQGAVQETQYF
D gene: TRBD1; J gene: TRBJ2-7; clone size: NA; V gene: TRBV29-1; CDR3 DNA: TGCAGCGTTGAAGTATCGGGACAGGGGCACTACGAGCAGTACTTC; CDR3 protein: CSVEVSGQGHYEQYF
D gene: TRBD2; J gene: TRBJ2-7; clone size: NA; V gene: TRBV20-1; CDR3 DNA: TGCAGTGCTAGAGGGGGAGGGATCAACGAGCAGTACTTC; CDR3 protein: CSARGGGINEQYF
D gene: TRBD1; J gene: TRBJ2-1; clone size: NA; V gene: TRBV28; CDR3 DNA: TGTGCCAGCAGTTTGGAGACTACAGGGGGCCCCTACAATGAGCAGTTCTTC; CDR3 protein: CASSLETTGGPYNEQFF
D gene: NA; J gene: TRBJ2-7; clone size: NA; V gene: TRBV7-8; CDR3 DNA: TGTGCCAGCAGCTCCGGTAGCGGATACGAGCAGTACTTC; CDR3 protein: CASSSGSGYEQYF
D gene: NA; J gene: TRBJ2-3; clone size: NA; V gene: TRBV5-6; CDR3 DNA: TGTGCCAGCAGCTTGGAGGACGCAGGAGGCACAGATACGCAGTATTTT; CDR3 protein: CASSLEDAGGTDTQYF
D gene: TRBD2; J gene: TRBJ2-3; clone size: NA; V gene: TRBV15; CDR3 DNA: TGTGCTACGACTATGCGGGGGTTCAGCACAGATACGCAGTATTTT; CDR3 protein: CATTMRGFSTDTQYF
D gene: TRBD2; J gene: TRBJ2-7; clone size: NA; V gene: TRBV5-1; CDR3 DNA: TGCGCCAGTCAGACTAGCGGATTTTCCTACGAGCAGTACTTC; CDR3 protein: CASQTSGFSYEQYF
D gene: NA; J gene: TRBJ2-3; clone size: once; V gene: TRBV4-1; CDR3 DNA: TGCGCCAGCAGCCAAGCCCTGCAGGGTACTAGCACAGATACGCAGTATTTT; CDR3 protein: CASSQALQGTSTDTQYF
D gene: TRBD2; J gene: TRBJ2-7; clone size: NA; V gene: TRBV20-1; CDR3 DNA: TGCAGTGCGTGGCGGGAGGGCGACGAGCAGTACTTC; CDR3 protein: CSAWREGDEQYF
D gene: NA; J gene: TRBJ2-7; clone size: NA; V gene: TRBV30; CDR3 DNA: TGTGCCTGGAGCACTACGTACGAGCAGTACTTC; CDR3 protein: CAWSTTYEQYF
D gene: TRBD2; J gene: TRBJ2-3; clone size: NA; V gene: TRBV4-2; CDR3 DNA: TGTGCCAGCAGCCAAGGGGAGGGAGGGACTAGCCCCTTCACAGATACGCAGTATTTT; CDR3 protein: CASSQGEGGTSPFTDTQYF
D gene: NA; J gene: TRBJ2-5; clone size: NA; V gene: TRBV29-1; CDR3 DNA: TGCAGCGTTCCTACAGTGGGGACCCAGTACTTC; CDR3 protein: CSVPTVGTQYF
D gene: NA; J gene: TRBJ2-1; clone size: NA; V gene: TRBV20-1; CDR3 DNA: TGCATTATCCTTGGTAGGGATAACAATGAGCAGTTCTTC; CDR3 protein: CIILGRDNNEQFF
D gene: NA; J gene: TRBJ1-5; clone size: NA; V gene: TRBV20-1; CDR3 DNA: TGCAGTGCTAGAGATGAGAAGGCCGGCAATCAGCCCCAGCATTTT; CDR3 protein: CSARDEKAGNQPQHF
D gene: TRBD1; J gene: TRBJ1-2; clone size: NA; V gene: TRBV27; CDR3 DNA: TGTGCCAGCAGTCACGGGACAGGGAAGTACTACGGCTACACCTTC; CDR3 protein: CASSHGTGKYYGYTF
D gene: TRBD2; J gene: TRBJ2-3; clone size: NA; V gene: TRBV20-1; CDR3 DNA: TGCAGTGCTAGAGATTCAAGACTAGCGGGAGGGCAAAATACGCAGTATTTT; CDR3 protein: CSARDSRLAGGQNTQYF
D gene: NA; J gene: TRBJ2-7; clone size: NA; V gene: TRBV3-1; CDR3 DNA: TGTGCCAGCAGCCAAGAAGCTCTGGGAGAAGCTCGAAACGGCCCTCCCTACGAGCAGTACTTC; CDR3 protein: CASSQEALGEARNGPPYEQYF